The rows below give T cell receptor beta chains drawn from one sample of a study of T cell responses to AZD1222 COVID-19 vaccine. TCRdb's table, derived via immunoSEQ multiplex PCR, lists solely in-frame clones and lacks some. Of some 120,000 clones in the sample, 88% were seen once. The material was peripheral blood, obtained on day 0 of AZD1222 vaccination. The origin of the receptors is an adult in good health. Each CDR3 is given with its conserved first and last residue. The order of the fields is V gene, J gene, D gene, clone size, CDR3 protein, CDR3 DNA. D genes are given only for firm matches. Some rows mark clone size as missing; the rest say once, few, many or name a class of expanded clone.

v_gene: TRBV28; j_gene: TRBJ1-1; d_gene: NA; abundance: NA; CDR3aa: CASSLLGAVVAFF; CDR3nt: TGTGCCAGCAGTTTATTGGGGGCTGTGGTAGCTTTCTTT
v_gene: TRBV6-1; j_gene: TRBJ1-6; d_gene: NA; abundance: NA; CDR3aa: CASSEIRGGPLHF; CDR3nt: TGTGCCAGCAGTGAGATAAGGGGGGGGCCCCTCCACTTT
v_gene: TRBV6-2/TRBV6-3; j_gene: TRBJ1-1; d_gene: NA; abundance: NA; CDR3aa: CASSLNSGTEAFF; CDR3nt: TGTGCCAGCAGTTTGAACAGCGGAACTGAAGCTTTCTTT
v_gene: TRBV30; j_gene: TRBJ1-1; d_gene: NA; abundance: NA; CDR3aa: CAWTGTSRGTEAFF; CDR3nt: TGTGCCTGGACGGGGACGTCCCGGGGCACTGAAGCTTTCTTT
v_gene: TRBV6-2/TRBV6-3; j_gene: TRBJ1-1; d_gene: NA; abundance: NA; CDR3aa: CASSSPEEGSTEAFF; CDR3nt: TGTGCCAGCAGTTCCCCCGAGGAGGGGTCCACTGAAGCTTTCTTT
v_gene: TRBV9; j_gene: TRBJ1-4; d_gene: NA; abundance: NA; CDR3aa: CASSVGGWGEKLFF; CDR3nt: TGTGCCAGCAGCGTAGGGGGATGGGGGGAAAAACTGTTTTTT
v_gene: TRBV7-9; j_gene: TRBJ1-3; d_gene: TRBD1; abundance: once; CDR3aa: CASILDRESSGNTIYF; CDR3nt: TGTGCCAGCATCCTAGACAGGGAGAGCTCTGGAAACACCATATATTTT
v_gene: TRBV7-9; j_gene: TRBJ2-2; d_gene: NA; abundance: few; CDR3aa: CASSLARLRGELFF; CDR3nt: TGTGCCAGCAGCTTAGCCCGTCTCCGCGGGGAGCTGTTTTTT
v_gene: TRBV4-1; j_gene: TRBJ1-2; d_gene: NA; abundance: few; CDR3aa: CASSQASGGSNYGYTF; CDR3nt: TGCGCCAGCAGCCAAGCCTCGGGGGGTTCGAACTATGGCTACACCTTC
v_gene: TRBV5-1; j_gene: TRBJ1-4; d_gene: NA; abundance: NA; CDR3aa: CASSHAGTDATNEKLFF; CDR3nt: TGCGCCAGCAGTCATGCCGGGACCGACGCAACTAATGAAAAACTGTTTTTT
v_gene: TRBV6-5; j_gene: TRBJ2-7; d_gene: TRBD1; abundance: NA; CDR3aa: CASSYSGQPSEQYF; CDR3nt: TGTGCCAGCAGTTACTCGGGACAGCCCTCCGAGCAGTACTTC
v_gene: TRBV20-1; j_gene: TRBJ2-2; d_gene: NA; abundance: NA; CDR3aa: CSASVPLTGELFF; CDR3nt: TGCAGTGCTAGTGTCCCGCTCACCGGGGAGCTGTTTTTT
v_gene: TRBV19; j_gene: TRBJ2-1; d_gene: TRBD2; abundance: NA; CDR3aa: CASTGLAGGQSSYNEQFF; CDR3nt: TGTGCCAGTACCGGACTAGCGGGAGGTCAAAGCTCCTACAATGAGCAGTTCTTC
v_gene: TRBV28; j_gene: TRBJ2-6; d_gene: NA; abundance: NA; CDR3aa: CASSEGQTGANVLTF; CDR3nt: TGTGCCAGCAGCGAAGGACAAACTGGGGCCAACGTCCTGACTTTC
v_gene: TRBV19; j_gene: TRBJ1-5; d_gene: NA; abundance: NA; CDR3aa: CASSITGLGNQPQHF; CDR3nt: TGTGCCAGTAGTATAACGGGACTTGGCAATCAGCCCCAGCATTTT
v_gene: TRBV10-3; j_gene: TRBJ1-2; d_gene: NA; abundance: few; CDR3aa: CAISGDPQSYGYTF; CDR3nt: TGTGCCATCAGTGGGGACCCCCAATCATATGGCTACACCTTC
v_gene: TRBV9; j_gene: TRBJ2-7; d_gene: TRBD1; abundance: NA; CDR3aa: CASSVGTHRGYEQYF; CDR3nt: TGTGCCAGCAGCGTTGGGACACACAGGGGGTACGAGCAGTACTTC
v_gene: TRBV7-8; j_gene: TRBJ1-1; d_gene: TRBD1; abundance: NA; CDR3aa: CASSLRQGALNTEAFF; CDR3nt: TGTGCCAGCAGCTTACGACAGGGGGCACTTAACACTGAAGCTTTCTTT
v_gene: TRBV4-1; j_gene: TRBJ1-6; d_gene: TRBD1; abundance: NA; CDR3aa: CASSQGTGRNSPLHF; CDR3nt: TGCGCCAGCAGCCAAGGGACAGGGAGAAATTCACCCCTCCACTTT
v_gene: TRBV5-1; j_gene: TRBJ1-1; d_gene: NA; abundance: NA; CDR3aa: CASSLAALGTEAFF; CDR3nt: TGCGCCAGCAGCTTGGCGGCGTTGGGGACTGAAGCTTTCTTT
v_gene: TRBV29-1; j_gene: TRBJ1-2; d_gene: TRBD1; abundance: NA; CDR3aa: CSVGGGTGDHYGYTF; CDR3nt: TGCAGCGTTGGGGGGGGTACAGGGGACCACTATGGCTACACCTTC
v_gene: TRBV5-1; j_gene: TRBJ1-1; d_gene: NA; abundance: NA; CDR3aa: CASRQSQALMMNTEAFF; CDR3nt: TGCGCCAGCAGGCAGTCCCAGGCGCTGATGATGAACACTGAAGCTTTCTTT
v_gene: TRBV6-2/TRBV6-3; j_gene: TRBJ1-4; d_gene: TRBD1; abundance: NA; CDR3aa: CASSPWGQGYEKLFF; CDR3nt: TGTGCCAGCAGCCCTTGGGGACAGGGTTATGAAAAACTGTTTTTT
v_gene: TRBV30; j_gene: TRBJ2-3; d_gene: NA; abundance: NA; CDR3aa: CAYFSGWATDTQYF; CDR3nt: TGTGCCTACTTTAGCGGATGGGCGACAGATACGCAGTATTTT
v_gene: TRBV10-2; j_gene: TRBJ2-7; d_gene: NA; abundance: once; CDR3aa: CASSESEGRSHEQYF; CDR3nt: TGCGCCAGCAGTGAGTCGGAGGGAAGGAGTCACGAGCAGTACTTC
v_gene: TRBV29-1; j_gene: TRBJ1-2; d_gene: TRBD1; abundance: once; CDR3aa: CSVAGQGPVGYTF; CDR3nt: TGCAGCGTCGCGGGACAGGGGCCTGTCGGCTACACCTTC
v_gene: TRBV2; j_gene: TRBJ2-7; d_gene: NA; abundance: NA; CDR3aa: CASSEQGYEQYF; CDR3nt: TGTGCCAGCTCCGAACAGGGCTACGAGCAGTACTTC
v_gene: TRBV5-1; j_gene: TRBJ2-1; d_gene: NA; abundance: NA; CDR3aa: CASSPRPQSGEQFF; CDR3nt: TGCGCCAGCTCTCCCCGGCCCCAATCGGGTGAGCAGTTCTTC